This T cell receptor (beta chain) appears in the sequencing data of a study of metastatic and nonmetastatic thyroid tumors. Each patient came to thyroid surgery without any prior treatment (of any kind). Trimming took 5 bases from V and 2 from J, leaving 7 bases between them. CDR1 and CDR2 from the germline V gene are SGHTA and FQGNSA. This CDR3 region has 13 residues. Through MiXCR, TCRdb re-clonotyped the PCR reads. The sample has 30,000 to 35,000 clones; 25% to 30% are singletons. This clone was found many times. The chain has TRBV7-2 and TRBJ2-1; D gene uncertain. The TCR was taken from a female donor with papillary thyroid cancer or a benign thyroid nodule (not recorded which). Some clones in this sample may be carry-over from other donors' samples. Source material: blood. In DNA form, the CDR3 reads TGTGCCAGCAGCCAATATACCTACAATGAGCAGTTCTTC. This encodes CASSQYTYNEQFF.